These 24 T cell receptor beta chains came from one sample sequenced in a study of T cells in Graves' hyperthyroidism and ophthalmopathy. TCR beta CDR3 regions were amplified from RNA. First-round RT-PCR with HTBI primers amplified the TCR CDR3 region. From the multiplex PCR reads, TCRdb called clonotypes with MiXCR, one entry per CDR3 protein. The profile covers about 300,000 distinct CDR3 sequences, with roughly 18% appearing a single time and about 35% taken by the ten largest. Sequencing was carried out using blood. These receptors came from a man between 45 and 60 years old with Graves' ophthalmopathy.

The chain joins TRBV27 to TRBJ2-1; D ambiguous. The CDR3 is made up of 14 amino acids. Per the germline V gene, CDR1 is MNHEY and CDR2 is SMNVEV (reference sequence). V lost 2 bases and J 7 bases, leaving 12 bases between the germline ends. CDR3 residues: CASSLNLLENEQFF. For the CDR3, the DNA is TGTGCCAGCAGTTTAAATTTGCTAGAGAATGAGCAGTTCTTC.

This clonotype was seen ten or more times. This chain uses TRBV7-3 with TRBJ2-1, with a possible D match to TRBD2 (7 bases). CDR1 is SGHTA, CDR2 FQGTGA, per germline. This CDR3 is built from 17 residues. V lost 1 base, J lost 6 bases, and 19 bases lay in between. The CDR3 DNA reads as TGTGCCAGCAGCTTAAATAGGGGGGGAGTGGGGTCCAATGAGCAGTTCTTC. Residues: CASSLNRGGVGSNEQFF.

This clonotype was recorded many times. The chain has TRBV11-2 and TRBJ2-1; D remains ambiguous. The V end lost 6 bases, the J end lost 4 bases, and 4 bases lay between the germline ends. Per the germline V gene, CDR1 is SGHAT and CDR2 is FQNNGV. The CDR3 extends over 11 amino acids. Here the CDR3 reads CASRGYNEQFF. The CDR3 region has the DNA TGTGCCAGCAGAGGTTACAATGAGCAGTTCTTC.

This chain joins TRBV12-3 or TRBV12-4 and TRBJ1-2; tentatively, D is TRBD1 (6 bases). Trimming shortened V by 6 bases and J by 8 bases, and 13 bases separated the two germline ends. The CDR3 is made up of 12 amino acids. The CDR3 reads CASSVTGNGYTF. The DNA of the CDR3 is TGTGCCAGCAGCGTAACAGGGAACGGCTACACCTTC.

This clonotype was detected only a few times. V gene TRBV19 combines with J gene TRBJ2-7, with 14 nucleotides matching TRBD2. With V trimmed by 10 bases and J by 3 bases, 11 bases remained unmatched. The CDR3 runs to 16 residues. In germline, CDR1 is LNHDA, CDR2 SQIVND (reference sequence). In DNA form, the CDR3 reads TGTGCCACAACCTCTCGGACTAGCGGGAGGTTCTACGAGCAGTACTTC. Amino acid sequence: CATTSRTSGRFYEQYF.

Points on this clonotype: A clone one base away is much larger, so this may be a read error. V gene TRBV5-1 combines with J gene TRBJ2-7, with TRBD2 matching over 8 bases. Germline CDR1 SGHRS, CDR2 YFSETQ. The CDR3 covers 15 residues. The CDR3 DNA follows: TGCGCCAGCAGCTTGGTAGGGACTAGATCCTACGGGCAGTACTTC. It is translated as CASSLVGTRSYGQYF.

This chain connects TRBV28 to TRBJ2-4; D may match TRBD1 or TRBD2 (6 bases each). CDR3 length: 16 residues. CDR1 and CDR2 from the germline V gene are MDHEN and SYDVKM. Trimming took off 7 bases at V and 7 bases at J, with 23 bases between the two ends. CDR3 loop: CASNGPNGGGKNIQYF. The CDR3 coding sequence is TGTGCCAGCAACGGCCCTAACGGGGGCGGGAAGAACATTCAGTACTTC.

This clonotype was seen repeatedly, ten times or more. The V call is TRBV6-1, the J call TRBJ1-2; D is unclear. Germline V gene lookup returns CDR1 MNHNS and CDR2 SASEGT. Trimming stripped 5 bases from V and 3 bases from J, with 16 bases between. The CDR3 is 15 amino acids. The CDR3 is CASSQPDLSDYGYTF. As DNA, the CDR3 is TGTGCCAGCAGTCAACCGGACCTTTCAGACTATGGCTACACCTTC.

Only one count was recorded for this clonotype. The chain has TRBV19 and TRBJ1-1; 7 bases are a match to TRBD1. J lost 2 bases, V lost 5 bases, and 5 bases had no gene match. Germline V CDR1 and CDR2: LNHDA, SQIVND (reference sequence). The length of the CDR3 is 14 residues. In nucleotides, the CDR3 is TGTGCCAGTAGTGACAGGGCTTTCAACACTGAAGCTTTCTTT. Protein sequence: CASSDRAFNTEAFF.

This clonotype was seen repeatedly, ten times or more. This sequence joins TRBV2 and TRBJ2-1; 9 nucleotides align to TRBD1. The CDR3 is 13 amino acids. The J segment lost 3 bases and the V segment lost 7 bases, leaving 1 base of the junction unmatched. Germline loops: CDR1 SNHLY, CDR2 FYNNEI. In DNA form, the CDR3 reads TGTGCCAGCAAGGACAGGGGCTACAATGAGCAGTTCTTC. It encodes CASKDRGYNEQFF.

This clonotype has more than one count but fewer than ten. The gene calls are TRBV27 and TRBJ2-3, with 10 bases matching TRBD1. After removal of 0 bases from V and 4 bases from J, the junction contained 4 bases not matched to a gene. The germline CDR1 and CDR2 sequences are MNHEY and SMNVEV (reference sequence). The CDR3 is made up of 16 amino acids. CDR3 coding DNA: TGTGCCAGCAGTTTATCGAGGGACAGGGGTTCAGATACGCAGTATTTT. Translation gives CASSLSRDRGSDTQYF.

The chain joins TRBV20-1 to TRBJ2-7, with D perhaps matching TRBD2 (6 bases). Trimming shortened V by 4 bases and J by 1 base, and 14 bases separated the two germline ends. CDR1 is DFQATT, CDR2 SNEGSKA, per germline (reference sequence). The CDR3 is made up of 14 amino acids. CDR3 coding DNA: TGCAGTGCTAAAATGGCGGGGAAATCCTACGAGCAGTACTTC. Its translation is CSAKMAGKSYEQYF.

This clonotype was observed many times. The genes are TRBV3-1 and TRBJ1-1; D is unclear. The CDR3 runs to 12 residues. The V end was cut by 2 bases, the J end by 6 bases, with 7 bases between. The germline gives CDR1 LGHDT, CDR2 YNNKEL (reference sequence). The chain's CDR3 is CASSQYTAEAFF. In DNA form, the CDR3 reads TGTGCCAGCAGCCAATATACGGCTGAAGCTTTCTTT.

This chain connects TRBV20-1 to TRBJ2-7, with TRBD2 as a possible D gene (5 bases). The CDR3 runs to 13 residues. The germline V gene has CDR1 DFQATT and CDR2 SNEGSKA (reference sequence). V lost 3 bases and J lost 2, with 11 bases in between. CDR3 residues: CSASLARAYEQYF. The DNA for the CDR3 is TGCAGTGCTAGTCTAGCAAGGGCCTACGAGCAGTACTTC.

This rearrangement joins TRBV20-1 to TRBJ2-3, with 12 bases aligning to TRBD2. This CDR3 has 15 amino acids. CDR1 is DFQATT and CDR2 is SNEGSKA in the germline V gene (reference sequence). V lost 0 bases to trimming and J lost 5 bases; unmatched junction nucleotides: 3. CDR3 region: CSARDPGLAGDTQYF. As DNA, the CDR3 is TGCAGTGCTAGAGATCCGGGACTAGCGGGAGATACGCAGTATTTT.

In its sample, this clonotype was seen many times. The rearrangement uses TRBV11-2 and TRBJ2-1; TRBD2 matches 9 bases. V trimming: 4 bases; J trimming: 5 bases; junction bases outside the gene matches: 3. The CDR3 is made up of 14 amino acids. The V gene's germline CDR1 is SGHAT and CDR2 FQNNGV. The CDR3: CASSSTSGNNEQFF. DNA of the CDR3: TGTGCCAGCAGCTCGACTAGCGGTAACAATGAGCAGTTCTTC.

This clonotype was found a few times. This sequence joins TRBV19 and TRBJ2-1, with 11 bases identical to TRBD2. There are 18 residues in the CDR3. The V gene end was trimmed by 6 bases and the J gene end by 5 bases; junction bases not matched to a gene: 15. The V gene's germline CDR1 is LNHDA and CDR2 SQIVND (reference sequence). For the CDR3, the DNA is TGTGCCAGTAGCCTATCGGGACTAGCGGTACTCGGCGACAATGAGCAGTTCTTC. Its protein product is CASSLSGLAVLGDNEQFF. The variable domain in full, with the rest retrieved from reference TRBV19 and TRBJ2-1, is DGGITQSPKYLFRKEGQNVTLSCEQNLNHDAMYWYRQDPGQGLRLIYYSQIVNDFQKGDIAEGYSVSREKKESFPLTVTSAQKNPTAFYLCASSLSGLAVLGDNEQFFGPGTRLTVL.

This chain connects TRBV6-5 to TRBJ2-1; 10 bases align to TRBD2. Germline-derived CDR1 and CDR2 are MNHEY and SVGAGI. V lost 2 bases to trimming and J lost 8 bases; unmatched junction nucleotides: 15. The CDR3 extends over 18 amino acids. Here the CDR3 reads CASSYPIAEASGSDEQFF. CDR3 sequence (DNA): TGTGCCAGCAGTTACCCCATCGCCGAGGCTAGCGGGAGCGATGAGCAGTTCTTC.

This clonotype was observed at least ten times. The chain couples TRBV27 to TRBJ2-7; TRBD1 matches at 9 bases. The junction had 9 bases not matched to a gene; V was cut back by 5 bases and J by 1 base. Germline V gives CDR1 MNHEY, CDR2 SMNVEV (reference sequence). CDR3 length: 16 amino acids. The CDR3 region is CASSRTGAIVSYEQYF. CDR3 nucleotides: TGTGCCAGCAGTAGGACAGGGGCGATTGTATCCTACGAGCAGTACTTC.

This clonotype showed up many times. The gene calls are TRBV28 and TRBJ2-1; possible D gene TRBD2, 5 bases. This CDR3 contains 15 residues. The ends were cut back, 6 bases at V and 3 bases at J, with 15 bases in the middle. Germline CDR1 and CDR2: MDHEN and SYDVKM. The CDR3 loop reads CASSLRTAGYNEQFF. The CDR3 DNA reads TGTGCCAGCAGCTTGCGAACGGCGGGCTACAATGAGCAGTTCTTC.

This sequence joins TRBV20-1 and TRBJ1-2; D gene uncertain. CDR3 length: 12 amino acids. V lost 2 bases and J 1 base, leaving 5 bases between the germline ends. CDR1 is DFQATT, CDR2 SNEGSKA, per germline (reference sequence). The CDR3 loop reads CSARQDNYGYTF. In DNA form, the CDR3 reads TGCAGTGCTAGACAGGATAACTATGGCTACACCTTC.

This chain links TRBV6-4 with TRBJ2-3; 11 bases agree with TRBD2. The CDR3 has 15 residues. J gave up 2 bases and V 8 bases, and 6 bases lay outside the gene matches. CDR1 MRHNA and CDR2 SNTAGT come from the germline V gene. DNA for the CDR3: TGTGCCAGCCAGAGACTAGCGGGATCCACAGATACGCAGTATTTT. Its translation is CASQRLAGSTDTQYF.

The CDR3 sequence: CASSFFSGSDDTQYF. Here the CDR3 DNA reads TGTGCCAGCAGCTTCTTTAGCGGGAGTGACGATACGCAGTATTTT. The chain joins TRBV7-9 to TRBJ2-3; 9 bases fit TRBD2. The CDR3 runs to 15 residues. Trimming removed 3 bases from V and 6 bases from J; junction bases left unmatched: 7. Germline CDR1 is SEHNR and CDR2 is FQNEAQ (reference sequence).

Details on this clonotype: This could be a read error, since a much larger clone is one nucleotide away. V gene TRBV28 combines with J gene TRBJ2-7; TRBD1 matches 8 bases. Germline V gives CDR1 MDHEN, CDR2 SYDVKM. Germline trimming cut 4 bases from V and 6 bases from J; bases unmatched to any gene: 5. CDR3 length: 13 residues. This chain's CDR3 is CASSYAGGREQYF. Written as DNA, the CDR3 is TGTGCCAGCAGTTACGCAGGGGGCCGCGAGCAGTACTTC.